Listed below are T cell receptor beta chains from one sample, sequenced in a study of PD-1 blockade in classical Hodgkin lymphoma. Clones were sequenced by immunoSEQ multiplex PCR, and TCRdb holds only the in-frame ones, with some missing. The sample carries tens of thousands of clones, around two thirds recorded once. The source material was peripheral blood mononuclear cells (PBMCs), sampled before the fourth cycle of nivolumab. The receptors derive from a human donor with classical Hodgkin lymphoma. The CDR3 runs from the conserved cysteine through the conserved F or W. The D gene is left open where the match is weak. The size field is filled for only some rows; it gives once, few, many or a size class.

clone_size | j_call | d_call | v_call | cdr3_aa | cdr3_nt
. | TRBJ1-3 | . | TRBV9 | CASSAPQGTGNTIYF | TGTGCCAGCAGCGCCCCCCAGGGCACTGGAAACACCATATATTTT
. | TRBJ2-5 | . | TRBV4-3 | CASSQLRTDKETQYF | TGCGCCAGCAGCCAACTCAGGACCGACAAAGAGACCCAGTACTTC
few | TRBJ1-2 | . | TRBV30 | CAWSPATGRSGYTF | TGTGCCTGGAGTCCCGCGACAGGTCGGAGTGGCTACACCTTC
. | TRBJ1-3 | . | TRBV6-5 | CASSLQGPGNTIYF | TGTGCCAGCAGTTTGCAGGGCCCTGGAAACACCATATATTTT
once | TRBJ1-1 | . | TRBV5-6 | CASSFPSWTLGTEAFF | TGTGCCAGCAGCTTCCCTTCATGGACCCTCGGGACTGAAGCTTTCTTT
. | TRBJ1-2 | TRBD1 | TRBV10-3 | CASSLTGTGAGGYTF | TGTGCCAGCAGTTTAACCGGTACAGGGGCTGGTGGCTACACCTTC
. | TRBJ1-6 | TRBD1 | TRBV7-3 | CASSLDREASYNSPLHF | TGTGCCAGCAGCTTGGACAGGGAGGCGTCCTATAATTCACCCCTCCACTTT
. | TRBJ1-1 | . | TRBV7-9 | CASSPWGTEAFF | TGTGCCAGCAGCCCTTGGGGGACCGAGGCTTTCTTT
. | TRBJ2-1 | TRBD2 | TRBV19 | CASSISGGAYNEQFF | TGTGCCAGTAGTATCAGCGGGGGGGCCTACAATGAGCAGTTCTTC
. | TRBJ2-3 | . | TRBV28 | CASSPSGVADTQYF | TGTGCCAGCAGTCCCTCAGGTGTAGCAGATACGCAGTATTTT
. | TRBJ1-1 | . | TRBV4-3 | CASSQDHRTALEAFF | TGCGCCAGCAGCCAAGATCACAGGACAGCCCTTGAAGCTTTCTTT
few | TRBJ1-2 | TRBD1 | TRBV29-1 | CSAEQGRLDGYTF | TGCAGCGCCGAACAGGGGAGGCTGGATGGCTACACCTTC
few | TRBJ1-4 | TRBD1 | TRBV4-1 | CASSRRTGVTNEKLFF | TGCGCCAGCAGCCGCCGGACAGGAGTAACTAATGAAAAACTGTTTTTT
. | TRBJ2-7 | TRBD2 | TRBV13 | CASSFLGGSGGYEQYF | TGTGCCAGCAGCTTCCTCGGAGGTAGCGGGGGTTACGAGCAGTACTTC
. | TRBJ1-6 | . | TRBV9 | CASSPRESYNSPLHF | TGTGCCAGCAGCCCTAGGGAATCCTATAATTCACCCCTCCACTTT
. | TRBJ2-7 | . | TRBV7-9 | CASSTERDTYEQYF | TGTGCCAGCAGCACCGAGCGGGACACCTACGAGCAGTACTTC
once | TRBJ1-2 | . | TRBV4-2 | CASSQMGGELEGYTF | TGTGCCAGCAGCCAAATGGGGGGGGAGCTGGAAGGCTACACCTTC
. | TRBJ1-3 | . | TRBV5-1 | CASSLEGSRNTIYF | TGCGCCAGCAGCTTGGAAGGGAGTAGAAACACCATATATTTT
. | TRBJ2-7 | . | TRBV28 | CASSLVADQYEQYF | TGTGCCAGCAGTTTAGTGGCGGACCAATACGAGCAGTACTTC
. | TRBJ2-7 | . | TRBV9 | CASSVAGLESEQYF | TGTGCCAGCAGCGTAGCCGGCCTCGAGAGCGAGCAGTACTTC
. | TRBJ2-7 | TRBD1 | TRBV27 | CASSPAGTGDPGVYEQYF | TGTGCCAGCAGTCCCGCCGGGACAGGGGACCCTGGGGTGTACGAGCAGTACTTC
. | TRBJ2-1 | . | TRBV9 | CASTPWPWDSYNEQFF | TGTGCCAGCACCCCCTGGCCGTGGGACTCCTACAATGAGCAGTTCTTC
. | TRBJ2-3 | TRBD2 | TRBV9 | CASSPSWGGGASEADTQYF | TGTGCCAGCAGCCCCTCGTGGGGCGGGGGGGCCAGTGAGGCAGATACGCAGTATTTT
. | TRBJ2-3 | TRBD2 | TRBV10-3 | CAISEGGGGGTDTQYF | TGTGCCATCAGTGAGGGCGGCGGGGGGGGCACAGATACGCAGTATTTT
once | TRBJ1-1 | . | TRBV28 | CASRPGQNTEAFF | TGTGCCAGCAGACCGGGACAGAACACTGAAGCTTTCTTT
. | TRBJ2-5 | TRBD1 | TRBV15 | CATRWDREQETQYF | TGTGCCACCAGATGGGACAGAGAACAAGAGACCCAGTACTTC
. | TRBJ2-1 | . | TRBV30 | CAWGVNEQFF | TGTGCCTGGGGGGTCAATGAGCAGTTCTTC
few | TRBJ1-1 | . | TRBV19 | CASSIDLSGLNTEAFF | TGTGCCAGTAGTATAGATCTATCAGGACTCAACACTGAAGCTTTCTTT
. | TRBJ2-5 | TRBD2 | TRBV7-2 | CASSPGLEETQYF | TGTGCCAGCAGCCCGGGACTAGAAGAGACCCAGTACTTC
once | TRBJ1-4 | . | TRBV28 | CASSLTGRSREKLFF | TGTGCCAGCAGTTTAACGGGACGTTCGCGGGAAAAACTGTTTTTT
few | TRBJ2-2 | . | TRBV7-9 | CASSPRGGGELFF | TGTGCCAGCAGCCCGCGGGGCGGCGGGGAGCTGTTTTTT